These 17 T cell receptor beta chains were sequenced from one sample in a study of shared clonotypes between healthy human individuals. Generated by immunoSEQ multiplex PCR, the TCRdb table keeps only in-frame clones and is missing some. Found here are 600,000 to 700,000 clones, 55% to 85% of them singletons; the top ten hold 1.5% to 2%. Sequenced: memory CD4+ T cells sorted from blood. Subset given: CD45RA-negative fraction. The receptor source for this set is a woman in her twenties or thirties in good health.

This chain uses TRBV5-1 with TRBJ1-4; 9 nucleotides align to TRBD1. Trimming cost V 4 bases and J 3 bases; bases outside gene matches: 7. The CDR3 is made up of 16 amino acids. Germline V lookup: CDR1 SGHRS, CDR2 YFSETQ. CDR3 loop: CASSTGTGRANEKLFF. CDR3 nucleotide sequence: TGCGCCAGCAGCACCGGGACAGGGAGGGCTAATGAAAAACTGTTTTTT.

The chain has TRBV15 and TRBJ2-7; 8 nucleotides align to TRBD2. V dropped 3 bases and J dropped 5; count of bases not matched to a gene: 15. CDR3 size: 17 residues. Germline assignment: CDR1 LNHNV and CDR2 YYDKDF (reference sequence). In DNA, the CDR3 is TGTGCCACCAGCAGTCCTCAGGAGAGCGGGAGTAACCACGAGCAGTACTTC. Amino acids: CATSSPQESGSNHEQYF.

This rearrangement joins TRBV7-9 to TRBJ1-5; the D is unclear. CDR3 length equals 12 residues. CDR1 and CDR2 from the germline V gene are SEHNR and FQNEAQ (reference sequence). The V gene lost 4 bases and the J gene lost 7 bases, with 8 bases spanning the gap. The CDR3 loop reads CASSSRNQPQHF. The CDR3 DNA reads as TGTGCCAGCAGCTCCCGGAACCAGCCCCAGCATTTT.

The chain has TRBV30 and TRBJ2-1; a weak D match, TRBD2 (5 bases). The V gene lost 2 bases and the J gene lost 8 bases, with 13 bases spanning the gap. Germline CDR1 is GTSNPN and CDR2 is SVGIG (reference sequence). This CDR3 region has 13 residues. The CDR3 is CAWSPPVGDEQFF. In nucleotides, the CDR3 is TGTGCCTGGAGTCCCCCCGTGGGAGATGAGCAGTTCTTC. The full variable domain, its missing parts supplied by reference TRBV30 and TRBJ2-1, is SQTIHQWPATLVQPVGSPLSLECTVEGTSNPNLYWYRQAAGRGLQLLFYSVGIGQISSEVPQNLSASRPQDRQFILSSKKLLLSDSGFYLCAWSPPVGDEQFFGPGTRLTVL.

J is TRBJ2-7 and V is TRBV7-2; no clear D. Trimming removed 2 bases from V and 2 bases from J, with 10 bases in between. Germline assignment: CDR1 SGHTA and CDR2 FQGNSA. The CDR3 contains 14 residues. CDR3 loop: CASSLFPRPYEQYF. The CDR3 DNA sequence: TGTGCCAGCAGCTTATTCCCACGACCCTACGAGCAGTACTTC.

The chain carries TRBV4-2 and TRBJ2-5; 8 bases are a match to TRBD2. V shed 0 bases and J 5 bases; nucleotides not matched to a gene: 8. In germline, CDR1 is LGHNA, CDR2 YNFKEQ. The CDR3 loop spans 16 amino acids. CDR3 DNA sequence: TGTGCCAGCAGCCAAGACGCAGCGGGAGCACTTGAGACCCAGTACTTC. It specifies CASSQDAAGALETQYF.

In DNA form, the CDR3 reads TGTGCCAGCAGTTTTTCTCGAGGACTTAATGAAAAACTGTTTTTT. Residues: CASSFSRGLNEKLFF. The rearrangement uses TRBV27 and TRBJ1-4; D gene ambiguous. CDR1 is MNHEY and CDR2 is SMNVEV in the germline V gene (reference sequence). Trimming pared 3 bases from V and 4 bases from J, leaving 12 bases between. CDR3 length: 15 residues.

This clone was seen a few times. The V gene is TRBV5-1, the J gene TRBJ2-7; D is tentatively TRBD1 or TRBD2 (5 bases each). Germline CDR1 and CDR2: SGHRS and YFSETQ. The V end lost 0 bases, the J end lost 4 bases, and 14 bases lay between the germline ends. The CDR3 is made up of 15 amino acids. The CDR3 region has the DNA TGCGCCAGCAGCTTGGACGGGGCCGTTCCTTACGAGCAGTACTTC. This translates into CASSLDGAVPYEQYF.

Regarding this clone: One end of the junction varies from germline; a read error may be responsible. The genes are TRBV6-1 and TRBJ1-2, with a weak D call TRBD1 (6 bases). Germline CDR1 is MNHNS and CDR2 is SASEGT. This CDR3 spans 10 amino acids. Here the CDR3 reads CASSEYRAHF. The CDR3, as DNA: TGTGCCAGCAGTGAATACAGGGCCCACTTC.

This clone came up a few times. This chain uses TRBV28 with TRBJ2-7, with 9 bases aligning to TRBD1. The CDR3 has 13 amino acids. Per the germline V gene, CDR1 is MDHEN and CDR2 is SYDVKM. After removal of 8 bases from V and 2 bases from J, the junction contained 4 bases not matched to a gene. In nucleotides, the CDR3 is TGTGCCAGCGCAAGACAGGGGGCCTACGAGCAGTACTTC. As protein: CASARQGAYEQYF.

The V call is TRBV29-1, the J call TRBJ2-4, with D unresolved. V dropped 4 bases and J dropped 0 bases, with 16 bases sitting between them. This CDR3 has 16 residues. The V gene's germline CDR1 is SQVTM and CDR2 ANQGSEA. The CDR3 DNA reads as TGCAGCGTTGCTGGGTTTTGGGAAGGAGCCAAAAACATTCAGTACTTC. This translates into CSVAGFWEGAKNIQYF. Together with reference TRBV29-1 and TRBJ2-4, the CDR3 gives the full variable domain: SAVISQKPSRDICQRGTSLTIQCQVDSQVTMMFWYRQQPGQSLTLIATANQGSEATYESGFVIDKFPISRPNLTFSTLTVSNMSPEDSSIYLCSVAGFWEGAKNIQYFGAGTRLSVL.

This clone has more than one count but fewer than ten. The rearrangement links TRBV19 to TRBJ1-5, with 10 bases lining up with TRBD1. CDR3 length: 16 residues. Germline V CDR1 and CDR2: LNHDA, SQIVND (reference sequence). V shed 7 bases, J shed 6 bases, and the junction held 12 bases outside the gene matches. CDR3 sequence: CASTASGQGERQPQHF. CDR3 nucleotide sequence: TGTGCCAGTACCGCGTCTGGACAGGGGGAACGTCAGCCCCAGCATTTT.

The chain is built from TRBV7-3 and TRBJ2-1, with 8 bases aligning to TRBD2. CDR1 SGHTA and CDR2 FQGTGA come from the germline V gene. The CDR3 has 16 amino acids. The V and J ends lost 4 bases and 7 bases, in that order; junction bases with no gene match: 12. Written as DNA, the CDR3 is TGTGCCAGCAGCTATACCGGGACTAGGAGAACTAATGAGCAGTTCTTC. It codes for CASSYTGTRRTNEQFF.

This clone was recorded once. This chain's CDR3 is CASSLGLAGDRQYF. The CDR3 nucleotides read TGTGCCAGCTCACTCGGACTAGCGGGAGATCGTCAGTACTTC. V gene TRBV18 combines with J gene TRBJ2-7; the match to TRBD2 covers 13 bases. Trimming at V came to 4 bases and at J to 10 bases, leaving 7 bases not matched to a gene. Germline V gene lookup returns CDR1 KGHSH and CDR2 LQKENI. CDR3 size: 14 residues.

The chain joins TRBV21-1 to TRBJ1-1. TRBV21-1 represents a pseudogene. CDR3 length: 14 amino acids. The CDR3 loop reads CASSKVCEGSEAFF. In nucleotides, the CDR3 is TGTGCCAGCAGCAAAGTATGCGAGGGGAGTGAAGCTTTCTTT.

This chain's CDR3 is CASSPRGEVGNEQFF. CDR3 DNA sequence: TGCGCCAGCAGCCCCCGGGGGGAGGTGGGAAATGAGCAGTTCTTC. The V and J genes are TRBV4-1 and TRBJ2-1; 7 nucleotides agree with TRBD2. The CDR3 has 15 amino acids. V shed 4 bases, J shed 7 bases, and the junction held 10 bases outside the gene matches. Germline lookup yields CDR1 MGHRA and CDR2 YSYEKL.

The V call is TRBV27, the J call TRBJ2-6, with 8 positions matching TRBD1. V was clipped by 3 bases and J by 0 bases; unmatched bases: 7. Germline CDR1 and CDR2: MNHEY and SMNVEV (reference sequence). The CDR3 length is 18 residues. The CDR3 nucleotides are TGTGCCAGCAGTTTTCGGACAGGGACAAGCTCTGGGGCCAACGTCCTGACTTTC. Residues: CASSFRTGTSSGANVLTF.